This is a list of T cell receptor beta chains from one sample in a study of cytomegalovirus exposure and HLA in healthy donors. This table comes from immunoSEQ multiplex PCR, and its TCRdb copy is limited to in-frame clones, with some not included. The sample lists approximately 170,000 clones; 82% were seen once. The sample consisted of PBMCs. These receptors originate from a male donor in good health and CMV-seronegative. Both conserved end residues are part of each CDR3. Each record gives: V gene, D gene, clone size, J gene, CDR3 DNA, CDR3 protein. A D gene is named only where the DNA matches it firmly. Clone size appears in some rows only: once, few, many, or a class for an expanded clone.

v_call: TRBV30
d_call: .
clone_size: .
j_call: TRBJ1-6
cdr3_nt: TGTGCCTGGAGTGTGGGGGGATCCTATAATTCACCCCTCCACTTT
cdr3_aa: CAWSVGGSYNSPLHF

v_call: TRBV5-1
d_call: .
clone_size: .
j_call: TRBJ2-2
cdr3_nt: TGCGCCAGTAACAGGAACACCGGGGAGCTGTTTTTT
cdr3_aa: CASNRNTGELFF

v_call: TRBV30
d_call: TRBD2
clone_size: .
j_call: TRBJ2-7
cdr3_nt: TGTGCCTGGAGTGGACGTACGCGGGGGGTGCACGAGCAGTACTTC
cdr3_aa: CAWSGRTRGVHEQYF

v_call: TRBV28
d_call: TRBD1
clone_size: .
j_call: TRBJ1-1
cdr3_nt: TGTGCCAGCAGGTCCAGGGGGACAGGGGGTCCCCTTACTGAAGCTTTCTTT
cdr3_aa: CASRSRGTGGPLTEAFF

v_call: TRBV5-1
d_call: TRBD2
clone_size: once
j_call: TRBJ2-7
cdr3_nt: TGCGCCAGCAGCTGGCGGACTGAGCGGGGGAGCGAGCAGTACTTC
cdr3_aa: CASSWRTERGSEQYF

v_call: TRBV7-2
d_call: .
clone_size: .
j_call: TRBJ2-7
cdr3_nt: TGTGCCAGCAGCCCAGAAACCGTTAAGTCCTACGAGCAGTACTTC
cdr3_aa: CASSPETVKSYEQYF

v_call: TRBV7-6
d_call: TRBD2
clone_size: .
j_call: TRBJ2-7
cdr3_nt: TGTGCCAGCAGCTTAGGCTGGGACTACCCCTACGTGCAGTACTTC
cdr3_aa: CASSLGWDYPYVQYF

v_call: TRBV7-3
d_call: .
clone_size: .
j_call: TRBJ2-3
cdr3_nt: TGTGCCAGCACCCCGGGAGATACGCAGTATTTT
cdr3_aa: CASTPGDTQYF

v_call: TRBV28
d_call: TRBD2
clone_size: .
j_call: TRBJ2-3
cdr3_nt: TGTGCCAGCGGGACTAGCGGGATTAGCACAGATACGCAGTATTTT
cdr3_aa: CASGTSGISTDTQYF

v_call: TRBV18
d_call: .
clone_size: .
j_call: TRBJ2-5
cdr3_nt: TGTGCCAGCTCACCCAGACAGGACACCCAAGAGACCCAGTACTTC
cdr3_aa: CASSPRQDTQETQYF

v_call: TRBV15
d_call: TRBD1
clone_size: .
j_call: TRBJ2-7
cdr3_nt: TGTGCCACCAGCAGGCACAGAGGGGTGGTGACAGGGGAGCCCTACGAGCAGTACTTC
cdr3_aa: CATSRHRGVVTGEPYEQYF

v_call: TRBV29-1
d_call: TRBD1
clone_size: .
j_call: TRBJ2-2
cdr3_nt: TGCAGCGTGACCCGGGACAGAAACACCGGGGAGCTGTTTTTT
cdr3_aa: CSVTRDRNTGELFF

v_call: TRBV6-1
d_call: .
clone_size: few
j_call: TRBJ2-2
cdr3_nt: TGTGCCAGCAGACCGGACAGACCGAACACCGGGGAGCTGTTTTTT
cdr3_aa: CASRPDRPNTGELFF

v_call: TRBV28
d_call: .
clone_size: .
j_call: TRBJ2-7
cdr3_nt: TGTGCCAGCAGTGACACCTACGAGCAGTACTTC
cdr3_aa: CASSDTYEQYF

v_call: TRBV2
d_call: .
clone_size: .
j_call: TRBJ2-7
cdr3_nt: TGTGCCAGCAGGGAACAGGGCCCGAACGGCGAGCAGTACTTC
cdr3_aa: CASREQGPNGEQYF

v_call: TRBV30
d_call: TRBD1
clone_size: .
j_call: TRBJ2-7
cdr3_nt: TGTGCCTGCGATGGGACAGCTCACTCCTACGAGCAGTACTTC
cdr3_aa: CACDGTAHSYEQYF

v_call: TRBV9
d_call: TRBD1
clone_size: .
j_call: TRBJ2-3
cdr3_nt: TGTGCCAGCAGCGTATCCCCGTATGGACAGGGGGCAGGAACAGATACGCAGTATTTT
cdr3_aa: CASSVSPYGQGAGTDTQYF

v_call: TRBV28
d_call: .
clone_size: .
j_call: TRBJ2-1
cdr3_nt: TGTGCCAGCAGTTGGTATAGGGGGTCCTACAATGAGCAGTTCTTC
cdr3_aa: CASSWYRGSYNEQFF

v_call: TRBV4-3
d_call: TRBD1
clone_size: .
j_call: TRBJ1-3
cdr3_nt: TGCGCCAGCAGCCACGGAGGGACAGCCGAGGACACCATATATTTT
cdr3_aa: CASSHGGTAEDTIYF

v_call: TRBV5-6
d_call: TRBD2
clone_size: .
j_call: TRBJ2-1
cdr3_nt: TGTGCCAGCAGCTGGGGGACTAGCGGGAGCAATGAGCAGTTCTTC
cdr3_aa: CASSWGTSGSNEQFF

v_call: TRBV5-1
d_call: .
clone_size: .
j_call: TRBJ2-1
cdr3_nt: TGCGCCAGCAGCTTGGTGGGAGGTGCTTCTGAGCAGTTCTTC
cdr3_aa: CASSLVGGASEQFF

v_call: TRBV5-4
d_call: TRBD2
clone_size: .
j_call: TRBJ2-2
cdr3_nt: TGTGCCAGCAAAAGAAACCCCGGGGGGACGGGGTACGACACCGGGGAGCTGTTTTTT
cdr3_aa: CASKRNPGGTGYDTGELFF

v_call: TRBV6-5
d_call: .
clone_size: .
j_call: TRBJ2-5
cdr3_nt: TGTGCCAGCAGTTACTCCGGTCGTTCGCAAGAGACCCAGTACTTC
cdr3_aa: CASSYSGRSQETQYF

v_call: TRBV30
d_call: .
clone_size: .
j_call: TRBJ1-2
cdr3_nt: TGTGCCTGGAGTGTAGCAGGTGCGGGAGCGGTTAAAGGCTACACCTTC
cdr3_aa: CAWSVAGAGAVKGYTF

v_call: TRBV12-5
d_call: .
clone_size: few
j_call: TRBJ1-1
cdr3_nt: TGTGCTAGTGACGTAGGGGCCGTTGAAGCTTTCTTT
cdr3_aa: CASDVGAVEAFF

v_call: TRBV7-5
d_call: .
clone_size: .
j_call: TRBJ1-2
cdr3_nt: TGTGCCAGAAGCTTACCCCTCCGGGACATTGGCTACACCTTC
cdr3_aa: CARSLPLRDIGYTF

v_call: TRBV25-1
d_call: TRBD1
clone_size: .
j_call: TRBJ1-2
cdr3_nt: TGTGCCAGCAGTGAAGTCGGACAGGGGACCTATGGCTACACCTTC
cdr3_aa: CASSEVGQGTYGYTF

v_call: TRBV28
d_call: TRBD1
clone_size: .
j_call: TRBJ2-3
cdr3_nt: TGTGCCAGCAGTCACGACAGGGGACGATCGGATACGCAGTATTTT
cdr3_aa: CASSHDRGRSDTQYF

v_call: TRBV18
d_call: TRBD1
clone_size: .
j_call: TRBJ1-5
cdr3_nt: TGTGCCAGCTCACCACGTCTCAGGGGGCGTCGAAATCAGCCCCAGCATTTT
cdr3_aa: CASSPRLRGRRNQPQHF

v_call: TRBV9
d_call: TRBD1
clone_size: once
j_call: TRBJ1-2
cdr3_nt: TGTGCCAGCAGTGGATTCCGGGACAGGGACGGCTACACCTTC
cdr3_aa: CASSGFRDRDGYTF

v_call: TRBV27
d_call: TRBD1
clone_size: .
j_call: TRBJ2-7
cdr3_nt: TGTGCCAGCAGTTTATCAGGGACAGCCACCTACGAGCAGTACTTC
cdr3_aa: CASSLSGTATYEQYF

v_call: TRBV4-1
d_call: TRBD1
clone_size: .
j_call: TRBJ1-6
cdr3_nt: TGCGCCAGCAGCCAAGTGGGGTCTCGGGACAGGGTAAATTCACCCCTCCACTTT
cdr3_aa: CASSQVGSRDRVNSPLHF

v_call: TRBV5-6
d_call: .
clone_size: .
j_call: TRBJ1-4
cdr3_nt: TGTGCCAGCAGCCTTGCTGTGGGACTCATTAATGAAAAACTGTTTTTT
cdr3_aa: CASSLAVGLINEKLFF